This TCR beta chain was identified in a study of Ad26.COV2.S vaccination and SARS-CoV-2 variants. Turning to the study itself: Donor got 5x10^10 or 1x10^11 viral particles of Ad26.COV2.S. Notes on the study in general: Substantial breadth in spike-specific CD8+ and CD4+ T cell responses was reportedly seen after vaccination. With respect to non-spike TCR breadth, vaccine and placebo recipients were similar.

TCRdb's copy holds only in-frame clones and misses some; the assay was immunoSEQ multiplex PCR. The table shows 500,000 or so clones, with roughly nine tenths occurring only once. Documented treatment: roughly 19 received Ad26.COV2.S at low or high dose, single or two shots; roughly 5 received placebo; per-sample allocation not given. On day 63 after the first injection, vaccine and placebo recipients gave samples. Concerning this clone itself: The antigen remains unidentified. Additional DNA sequences in this sample encode the identical CDR3.

The source was peripheral blood, collected in a trial of Ad26.COV2.S vaccine versus placebo. The sequence came from a person aged 18-65 years who received the Ad26.COV2.S COVID-19 vaccine or a placebo.

This chain's CDR3 is CASSLGGMNTEAFF. In DNA, the CDR3 is TGTGCCAGCAGCTTGGGAGGCATGAACACTGAAGCTTTCTTT. This rearrangement joins TRBV5-4 to TRBJ1-1; D gene ambiguous. Germline lookup yields CDR1 SGHNT and CDR2 YYREEE (reference sequence). The CDR3 consists of 14 residues. V lost 0 bases, J lost 0 bases, and 6 bases lay in between.